Listed here is a single T cell receptor beta chain. Peripheral blood and lesional scalp punch biopsies came from alopecia areata patients. Isolated RNA was reverse transcribed into cDNA used as the sequencing template. Produced via immunoSEQ multiplex PCR; TCRdb's table is partial and in-frame only. The sample contains tens of thousands of clones, 60% of which appear only once. This entry belongs to a study of CD8+ T cells in alopecia areata. CDR1 SEHNR and CDR2 FQNEAQ come from the germline V gene (reference sequence). Trimming left V 5 bases short and J 1 base short, with 11 bases between. This CDR3 has 14 residues.

This clonotype was obtained from a human donor with alopecia areata. The input for sequencing was CD8+ T cells sorted from blood, taken at week 0. The chain recombines TRBV7-9 with TRBJ2-5, with D uncertain. The CDR3 DNA sequence: TGTGCCAGCAGCCTGCTCGCACCCCAAGAGACCCAGTACTTC. It codes for CASSLLAPQETQYF.